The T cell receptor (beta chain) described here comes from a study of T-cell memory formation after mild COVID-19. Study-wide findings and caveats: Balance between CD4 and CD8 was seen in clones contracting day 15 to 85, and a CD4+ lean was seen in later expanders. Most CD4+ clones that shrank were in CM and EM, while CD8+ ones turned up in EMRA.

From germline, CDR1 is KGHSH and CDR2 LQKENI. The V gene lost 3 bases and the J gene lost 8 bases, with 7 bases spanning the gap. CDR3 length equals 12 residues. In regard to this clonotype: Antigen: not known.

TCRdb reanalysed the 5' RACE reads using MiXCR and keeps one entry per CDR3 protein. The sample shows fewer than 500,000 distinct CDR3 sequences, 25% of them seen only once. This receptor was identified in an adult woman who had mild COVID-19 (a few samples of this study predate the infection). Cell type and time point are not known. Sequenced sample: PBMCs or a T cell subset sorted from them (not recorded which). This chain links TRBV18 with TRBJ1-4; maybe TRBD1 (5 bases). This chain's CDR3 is CASSPRGEKLFF. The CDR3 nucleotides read TGTGCCAGCTCACCGAGGGGCGAAAAACTGTTTTTT.